The T cell receptor (beta chain) under discussion was sequenced for a study of blood T cell repertoires in COVID-19 (TCRdb year 2020). About the study as a whole: The collaborator samples originated in the United States, Italy and Spain and spanned the acute and convalescent phases of COVID-19. Sample metadata almost always included a de-identified subject ID, COVID-19 status, age in years and sex. The dataset comprised deeply sampled blood TCRbeta repertoires from subjects exposed to, actively infected with, or recovered from COVID-19. Samples came from the ongoing ImmuneRACE study (first 160 participants) plus 1,254 subjects from 6 global collaborators. The material from the prospective study consisted of cDNA or gDNA derived from T cells, B-cell-depleted T cells, or PBMCs. Where available, HLA class I and class II types were obtained from metadata supplied by the sample provider rather than from assay-based typing. A freely available public database, intended as a resource for researchers studying the immune response to SARS-CoV-2, is where the repertoires were released. The study at large found these results: Clinical and demographic metadata were provided uncurated, with the amount varying by source and participant.

Details on this clone: Its specific antigen is unknown. No much larger clone exists at a distance of one base, and base qualities are not known.

TCRbeta CDR3 regions were amplified from genomic DNA using the immunoSEQ Assay, a bias-controlled multiplex PCR. Under the source paper's analysis protocol: The number of nucleated cells in each sample was estimated from the amplification of reference gene primers within the assay. To quantify the absolute abundance of each unique TCRbeta CDR3 rearrangement, sequence reads were collapsed and filtered. Productive Simpson clonality was computed per sample as the square root of Simpson's diversity index over productive rearrangements. TCRdb took over this immuneACCESS table, retaining in-frame rearrangements with V and J assigned. Such tables are incomplete; in checked studies, under half of the missing clones stem from an unresolved V gene, and the remainder is unexplained. For V, J and clone size, that table is used; D and trimming come from the DNA. Counted in this sample were about 270,000 clones; around 85% of them appeared once. The top ten hold about an eighth of the sample.

At the junction V is shortened by 2 bases and J by 4 bases, with 15 bases in between. The CDR3, cysteine through phenylalanine, is 15 amino acids long. The retained sequence is limited to the CDR3, 45 bases, with the frame set at the first base. According to the germline V gene (reference sequence), CDR1 reads SGHNT and CDR2 reads YYREEE. In Seattle, one collaborating source enrolled patients while the infection was active and tracked those patients longitudinally over the course of disease. The collaborating institutions used their own protocols to collect whole blood in K2EDTA tubes. Collaborator samples were shipped for TCRbeta analysis as frozen whole blood, isolated PBMCs, or DNA extracted from either sample type.

This clonotype was obtained from a woman aged 25-40 years with COVID-19, enrolled during active disease. The sequence joins TRBV5-4 to TRBJ1-1, and TRBD1 may be the D gene, going by 5 matching bases. Sequencing was done on a sample of peripheral blood. The CDR3 loop reads CASSFWTGGGTEAFF. The DNA is as follows: TGTGCCAGCAGCTTTTGGACTGGGGGGGGCACTGAAGCTTTCTTT.